A single sample gave rise to the 13 T cell receptor beta chains below, sequenced in a study of cytomegalovirus exposure and HLA in healthy donors. Use of 60 Vbeta and 13 Jbeta primers characterized the PCR. Sequenced by immunoSEQ multiplex PCR; TCRdb stores in-frame clones only, minus some. This table holds tens of thousands of clones, roughly 80% found once. Sequencing was done on a sample of PBMCs. Every receptor here comes from a woman aged 25-40 years in good health and CMV-seronegative.

The chain combines TRBV19 with TRBJ1-2, with 9 bases matching TRBD1. The CDR3 extends over 13 amino acids. V was clipped by 6 bases and J by 5 bases; unmatched bases: 4. Germline V lookup: CDR1 LNHDA, CDR2 SQIVND (reference sequence). The CDR3 DNA follows: TGTGCCAGTAGCCACGGGACAGGGTATGGCTACACCTTC. As protein: CASSHGTGYGYTF.

This chain links TRBV10-2 with TRBJ2-3; D gene unclear. Germline values: CDR1 WSHSY, CDR2 SAAADI. The CDR3 consists of 14 residues. Trimming took 0 bases from V and 5 from J, leaving 9 bases between them. CDR3 sequence (DNA): TGCGCCAGCAGTGAGTCGACTCTGGGAGATACGCAGTATTTT. It specifies CASSESTLGDTQYF.

The chain carries TRBV10-2 and TRBJ2-2; perhaps TRBD1 as D (6 bases). With 0 bases removed from V and 9 bases from J, the gap between germline ends came to 23 bases. Germline CDR1 and CDR2: WSHSY and SAAADI. There are 18 residues in the CDR3. The CDR3 here is CASSESNLGRGVGRELFF. CDR3 nucleotides: TGCGCCAGCAGTGAGTCGAACCTGGGCAGGGGTGTAGGCCGGGAGCTGTTTTTT.

This sequence joins TRBV27 and TRBJ1-1; D remains ambiguous. Germline assignment: CDR1 MNHEY and CDR2 SMNVEV (reference sequence). CDR3 size: 13 residues. V was cut by 3 bases and J by 1 base, with 6 bases left in between. The CDR3 DNA is TGTGCCAGCAGTTTCGGTGGGAACACTGAAGCTTTCTTT. Its translation: CASSFGGNTEAFF.

This chain connects TRBV5-1 to TRBJ2-3; 12 positions match TRBD2. CDR3 size: 16 residues. J was trimmed by 4 bases and V by 4 bases; bases with no gene match: 7. Germline-derived CDR1 and CDR2 are SGHRS and YFSETQ. The CDR3 is CASSLAGGPGADTQYF. Here the CDR3 DNA reads TGCGCCAGCAGCCTAGCGGGGGGGCCGGGTGCAGATACGCAGTATTTT.

This chain uses TRBV19 with TRBJ2-2; maybe TRBD2 (6 bases). Germline lookup yields CDR1 LNHDA and CDR2 SQIVND (reference sequence). This CDR3 has 13 residues. V lost 6 bases and J lost 5, with 10 bases in between. Here the CDR3 DNA reads TGTGCCAGTAGGTTCGGGGGAACCGGGGAGCTGTTTTTT. The encoded protein is CASRFGGTGELFF.

This sequence joins TRBV12-5 and TRBJ1-1; D possibly corresponds to TRBD1 (5 bases). Trimming cost V 5 bases and J 1 base, with 8 bases left between them. From germline, CDR1 is LGHNT and CDR2 FRNRAP. The CDR3 is made up of 13 amino acids. CDR3 nucleotides: TGTGCTAGTGGTCCCACAGGGAACACTGAAGCTTTCTTT. Encoded protein: CASGPTGNTEAFF.

The chain is built from TRBV7-6 and TRBJ1-3; D remains ambiguous. In germline, CDR1 is SGHVS, CDR2 FNYEAQ. This CDR3 has 15 residues. Between the trimmed V and J ends, which lost 3 bases and 0 bases, there was a span of 9 bases. As DNA, the CDR3 is TGTGCCAGCAGCTTGAGGAAGAGCTCTGGAAACACCATATATTTT. Its protein is CASSLRKSSGNTIYF.

The chain is built from TRBV19 and TRBJ2-2, with a tentative D call TRBD2 (6 bases). Per the germline V gene, CDR1 is LNHDA and CDR2 is SQIVND (reference sequence). The CDR3 has 16 residues. V shed 5 bases and J shed 2 bases, with 15 bases lying between them. In nucleotides, the CDR3 is TGTGCCAGTAGTTCCGTCGGGGGATTAAACACCGGGGAGCTGTTTTTT. Its protein product is CASSSVGGLNTGELFF. The variable domain in full, completed from reference TRBV19 and TRBJ2-2, reads DGGITQSPKYLFRKEGQNVTLSCEQNLNHDAMYWYRQDPGQGLRLIYYSQIVNDFQKGDIAEGYSVSREKKESFPLTVTSAQKNPTAFYLCASSSVGGLNTGELFFGEGSRLTVL.

The chain couples TRBV13 to TRBJ1-5, with D unresolved. V lost 1 base and J lost 6, with 4 bases in between. The V gene's germline CDR1 is PRHDT and CDR2 FYEKMQ (reference sequence). The CDR3 is 12 residues long. DNA of the CDR3: TGTGCCAGCAGCTTAGCCGGTCAGCCCCAGCATTTT. Translation gives CASSLAGQPQHF.

The chain combines TRBV28 with TRBJ1-6; 7 bases align to TRBD1. The CDR3 runs 15 residues. Trimming removed 7 bases from V and 5 bases from J; junction bases left unmatched: 8. Germline V gene sequence: CDR1 MDHEN, CDR2 SYDVKM. The CDR3 region has the DNA TGTGCCAGCACCAAACGGGACAGTGATAATTCACCCCTCCACTTT. Its protein product is CASTKRDSDNSPLHF.

V gene TRBV5-6 combines with J gene TRBJ1-5; D is perhaps TRBD1 (6 bases). V was clipped by 1 base and J by 6 bases, with 11 bases between them. Looked up from germline, CDR1 is SGHDT and CDR2 is YYEEEE. CDR3 size: 14 residues. CDR3 DNA sequence: TGTGCCAGCAGCTTGTATGGGGGCGGTCAGCCCCAGCATTTT. Residues: CASSLYGGGQPQHF.

This sequence joins TRBV4-1 and TRBJ1-1; a possible D gene is TRBD1 (5 bases). Per the germline V gene, CDR1 is MGHRA and CDR2 is YSYEKL. This CDR3 contains 16 residues. The ends were cut back, 2 bases at V and 1 base at J, with 14 bases in the middle. CDR3: CASSQNSGLGNTEAFF. CDR3 nucleotide sequence: TGCGCCAGCAGCCAAAATTCAGGGCTGGGGAACACTGAAGCTTTCTTT.